Listed here are 10 T cell receptor beta chains from one sample, sequenced in a study of shared clonotypes between healthy human individuals (dated by TCRdb to about 2020). CD8 naive samples were CD45RO-negative cells positively selected for CCR7, giving a CD45RA+CCR7+ population that excluded TemRA cells. Library prep was done by the immunoSEQ multiplex PCR assay. As stored in TCRdb, this immuneACCESS dataset retains in-frame rearrangements with V and J assigned. A fraction of the clones does not appear; measured against another copy, unresolved V genes explain less than half of the discrepancy, and the remainder lacks a known reason. Counted in this sample were about 1,800,000 clones; approximately 94% of them appeared once. The ten largest account for around 1% of the sample. The sample was naive CD8+ T cells sorted from blood. Interpreted using the paper, the cell subset or site label stands for: CD45RA+CCR7+. Receptors originate from a man aged 18 to 30 in good health.

The chain links TRBV5-6 to TRBJ2-7; no definite D call. The length of the CDR3 is 13 residues. The V gene lost 2 bases and the J gene lost 0 bases, with 6 bases spanning the gap. Germline loops: CDR1 SGHDT, CDR2 YYEEEE. CDR3 sequence: CASSFGYSYEQYF. As DNA, the CDR3 is TGTGCCAGCAGCTTCGGCTACTCCTACGAGCAGTACTTC.

Remarks on this clone: Other DNA sequences in this sample translate to the same CDR3. The chain has TRBV7-9 and TRBJ1-3; D unclear. Trimming left V 2 bases short and J 0 bases short, with 5 bases between. CDR3 size: 14 residues. From germline, CDR1 is SEHNR and CDR2 FQNEAQ (reference sequence). CDR3 residues: CASSLTSSGNTIYF. Written as DNA, the CDR3 is TGTGCCAGCAGCTTAACCAGCTCTGGAAACACCATATATTTT.

J is TRBJ2-5 and V is TRBV6-5, with unresolved D. Germline V lookup: CDR1 MNHEY, CDR2 SVGAGI. The ends were cut back, 0 bases at V and 1 base at J, with 12 bases in the middle. The CDR3 sequence is 16 residues long. The CDR3 DNA reads as TGTGCCAGCAGTTACTCGGGTAGATACATCCAAGAGACCCAGTACTTC. Its protein is CASSYSGRYIQETQYF.

This chain links TRBV9 with TRBJ1-1, with TRBD1 matching over 10 bases. V trimming: 3 bases; J trimming: 4 bases; junction bases outside the gene matches: 3. CDR1 SGDLS and CDR2 YYNGEE come from the germline V gene. The CDR3 runs 14 residues. CDR3: CASSEWTGGTEAFF. The DNA of the CDR3 is TGTGCCAGCAGCGAATGGACAGGGGGCACTGAAGCTTTCTTT.

The chain joins TRBV4-2 to TRBJ1-2; TRBD1 matches at 9 bases. The V segment lost 2 bases and the J segment 7 bases; nucleotides outside the gene matches: 11. The germline V gene encodes CDR1 LGHNA and CDR2 YNFKEQ. This CDR3 comprises 16 residues. DNA of the CDR3: TGTGCCAGCAGCCAATCTAGGGGGACAGGGTGGGGTGGCTACACCTTC. Protein: CASSQSRGTGWGGYTF.

This chain links TRBV29-1 with TRBJ1-4; D ambiguous. The CDR3 covers 13 residues. The germline CDR1 and CDR2 sequences are SQVTM and ANQGSEA. Trimming left V 0 bases short and J 7 bases short, with 9 bases between. The DNA of the CDR3 is TGCAGCGTTGAAGATGGGCTCGGTGAAAAACTGTTTTTT. Amino acid sequence: CSVEDGLGEKLFF. The variable domain in full, with the rest retrieved from reference TRBV29-1 and TRBJ1-4, is SAVISQKPSRDICQRGTSLTIQCQVDSQVTMMFWYRQQPGQSLTLIATANQGSEATYESGFVIDKFPISRPNLTFSTLTVSNMSPEDSSIYLCSVEDGLGEKLFFGSGTQLSVL.

The gene calls are TRBV7-9 and TRBJ2-7; D is perhaps TRBD1 or TRBD2 (5 bases each). The CDR3 is 15 residues long. Germline values: CDR1 SEHNR, CDR2 FQNEAQ (reference sequence). With 5 bases removed from V and 3 bases from J, the gap between germline ends came to 17 bases. The CDR3 sequence is CASSHATGALYEQYF. CDR3 bases: TGTGCCAGCAGCCATGCCACCGGGGCACTCTACGAGCAGTACTTC.

The V call is TRBV29-1, the J call TRBJ2-1, with 7 bases aligning to TRBD1. This CDR3 has 14 amino acids. Germline trimming cut 5 bases from V and 5 bases from J; bases unmatched to any gene: 9. Germline V gene data show CDR1 as SQVTM and CDR2 as ANQGSEA. CDR3 nucleotides: TGCAGCGTTTACGGGACAGCGGTAAACAATGAGCAGTTCTTC. Protein: CSVYGTAVNNEQFF.

The chain has TRBV6-6 and TRBJ1-2; possible D gene TRBD1, 6 bases. Trimming left V 5 bases short and J 4 bases short, with 14 bases between. Germline CDR1 and CDR2: MNHNY and SVGAGI (reference sequence). The CDR3 is 14 residues long. CDR3 amino acids: CASSRTAEVYGYTF. CDR3 nucleotides: TGTGCCAGCAGTAGGACAGCAGAGGTCTATGGCTACACCTTC.

J is TRBJ2-1 and V is TRBV9; tentatively, D is TRBD1 (5 bases). The length of the CDR3 is 17 residues. The germline V gene has CDR1 SGDLS and CDR2 YYNGEE. The V end was cut by 2 bases, the J end by 1 base, with 16 bases between. The CDR3 here is CASSVTLGDSSYNEQFF. The CDR3 coding sequence is TGTGCCAGCAGCGTTACTTTAGGGGATTCTTCCTACAATGAGCAGTTCTTC.